The 22 T cell receptor beta chains below were found in one sample sequenced in a study of cytomegalovirus exposure and HLA in healthy donors. Here immunoSEQ multiplex PCR was the method, and the copy in TCRdb shows in-frame clones only, minus some. Among 200,000 to 250,000 clones listed, approximately 88% were seen once. Sequenced: PBMCs. The receptors were gathered from a woman in her 30s in good health and CMV-seropositive.

The chain combines TRBV18 with TRBJ2-2; D gene uncertain. Trimming took 0 bases from V and 6 from J, leaving 5 bases between them. The CDR3 is 13 residues long. Germline CDR1 KGHSH, CDR2 LQKENI. CDR3: CASSPPAAGELFF. In DNA, the CDR3 is TGTGCCAGCTCACCACCGGCGGCCGGGGAGCTGTTTTTT.

V and J are TRBV4-2 and TRBJ2-7; TRBD1 matches at 10 bases. The CDR3 contains 20 residues. Germline CDR1 reads LGHNA; CDR2 reads YNFKEQ. The V segment lost 5 bases and the J segment 4 bases; nucleotides outside the gene matches: 23. CDR3 sequence: CASSFQIPGQGRLGSYEQYF. CDR3 DNA: TGTGCCAGCAGCTTCCAGATTCCGGGACAGGGGCGTCTTGGTTCTTACGAGCAGTACTTC.

This chain links TRBV25-1 with TRBJ2-1; 12 bases line up with TRBD2. V was clipped by 8 bases and J by 8 bases; unmatched bases: 7. The germline gives CDR1 MGHDK, CDR2 SYGVNS. The CDR3 covers 14 residues. CDR3 sequence: CASGTSGRFHEQFF. For the CDR3, the DNA is TGTGCCAGCGGTACTAGCGGGAGGTTCCATGAGCAGTTCTTC.

This chain uses TRBV7-6 with TRBJ2-7; 10 nucleotides line up with TRBD2. The CDR3 is made up of 14 amino acids. The germline CDR1 and CDR2 sequences are SGHVS and FNYEAQ. Trimming removed 5 bases from V and 2 bases from J; junction bases left unmatched: 3. This CDR3 is CASSPGTSAYEQYF. The CDR3 DNA is TGTGCCAGCAGCCCTGGGACTAGCGCCTACGAGCAGTACTTC.

The chain combines TRBV2 with TRBJ2-7; 8 bases map to TRBD2. This CDR3 contains 17 residues. Germline assignment: CDR1 SNHLY and CDR2 FYNNEI. Here the CDR3 reads CATLIAGPTSVSYEQYF. As DNA, the CDR3 is TGTGCTACCCTCATAGCGGGGCCAACTTCTGTCTCCTACGAGCAGTACTTC.

V usage is TRBV11-2 and J usage is TRBJ2-7; 8 bases match TRBD2. Losses at the gene ends were 5 bases for V and 0 bases for J; bases not matched to a gene: 6. The CDR3 is 15 residues long. Germline assignment: CDR1 SGHAT and CDR2 FQNNGV. The chain's CDR3 is CASSQSTSGSYEQYF. The CDR3 nucleotides are TGTGCCAGCAGCCAGTCCACTAGCGGCTCCTACGAGCAGTACTTC.

CDR3 region: CASSSETGGNTGELFF. The CDR3 bases are TGTGCCAGCAGCAGTGAGACAGGGGGGAACACCGGGGAGCTGTTTTTT. The chain is built from TRBV7-6 and TRBJ2-2; 9 positions match TRBD1. The CDR3 totals 16 residues. Germline V gene data show CDR1 as SGHVS and CDR2 as FNYEAQ. The J segment lost 1 base and the V segment lost 5 bases, leaving 5 bases of the junction unmatched.

The chain recombines TRBV10-3 with TRBJ2-6; TRBD1 might be the D (5 bases). V was trimmed by 2 bases and J by 0 bases, leaving 8 bases between them. Germline V gives CDR1 ENHRY, CDR2 SYGVKD. This CDR3 spans 16 amino acids. CDR3 in DNA: TGTGCCATCAGTGAGAACAGGATCTCTGGGGCCAACGTCCTGACTTTC. Translated, it gives CAISENRISGANVLTF.

CDR3: CATSSDRGTEAFF. The DNA for the CDR3 is TGTGCCACCAGCAGCGACAGGGGCACTGAAGCTTTCTTT. The chain links TRBV15 to TRBJ1-1; 8 nucleotides match TRBD1. This CDR3 is 13 amino acids long. Germline loops: CDR1 LNHNV, CDR2 YYDKDF (reference sequence). V shed 3 bases and J 4 bases; nucleotides not matched to a gene: 1.

V is TRBV4-2 and J is TRBJ2-7; 14 bases align to TRBD2. V was pared by 2 bases and J by 4 bases, with 4 bases of the junction left unmatched. The CDR3 loop spans 16 amino acids. Germline V gene data show CDR1 as LGHNA and CDR2 as YNFKEQ. CDR3 sequence: CASSQKTSGRAYEQYF. CDR3 nucleotide sequence: TGTGCCAGCAGCCAAAAGACTAGCGGGAGGGCTTACGAGCAGTACTTC.

This clone was seen just once. This rearrangement joins TRBV5-1 to TRBJ2-5; 9 bases fit TRBD2. The V gene's germline CDR1 is SGHRS and CDR2 YFSETQ. The CDR3 consists of 17 residues. The trim removed 0 bases at V and 1 base at J, leaving 7 bases unmatched. DNA of the CDR3: TGCGCCAGCAGCTTGGGACTCCTGACTAGCGGCCAAGAGACCCAGTACTTC. As protein: CASSLGLLTSGQETQYF.

The chain links TRBV19 to TRBJ1-1; 7 bases agree with TRBD1. The ends lost 5 bases at V and 0 bases at J; junction bases unmatched: 6. The CDR3 sequence is 15 residues long. Germline CDR1 and CDR2: LNHDA and SQIVND (reference sequence). The CDR3 DNA reads as TGTGCCAGTAGTGAAACAGGGGTCTTGAACACTGAAGCTTTCTTT. Its protein is CASSETGVLNTEAFF.

This chain links TRBV7-3 with TRBJ1-1; tentative D call: TRBD1 (5 bases). Germline V lookup: CDR1 SGHTA, CDR2 FQGTGA. The CDR3 contains 15 residues. V was pared by 1 base and J by 4 bases, with 13 bases between. CDR3 coding DNA: TGTGCCAGCAGCTTAAAGGGGAACGGGCGCACTGAAGCTTTCTTT. Translating gives CASSLKGNGRTEAFF.

The chain employs TRBV5-6 and TRBJ1-2; no clear D. Germline CDR1 reads SGHDT; CDR2 reads YYEEEE. This CDR3 contains 12 residues. The ends were cut back, 4 bases at V and 9 bases at J, with 13 bases in the middle. CDR3 DNA: TGTGCCAGCAGCCCACACAGTGGGCGCTACACCTTC. Protein product: CASSPHSGRYTF.

The chain uses TRBV5-4 and TRBJ2-3; D gene ambiguous. V dropped 1 base and J dropped 6 bases, with 6 bases sitting between them. CDR1 and CDR2 (germline): SGHNT, YYREEE (reference sequence). The CDR3 contains 12 residues. The DNA for the CDR3 is TGTGCCAGCAGCTTGTCTGCGGATACGCAGTATTTT. It codes for CASSLSADTQYF.

The V gene is TRBV4-3, the J gene TRBJ1-1; D uncertain. Per germline, CDR1 LGHNA and CDR2 YSLEER. With 0 bases removed from V and 1 base from J, the gap between germline ends came to 9 bases. The CDR3 has 15 amino acids. CDR3 in DNA: TGCGCCAGCAGCCAAGAGATAGGAAGGAACACTGAAGCTTTCTTT. Translated: CASSQEIGRNTEAFF.

The chain recombines TRBV5-1 with TRBJ2-7; tentatively, D is TRBD1 (6 bases). Germline loops: CDR1 SGHRS, CDR2 YFSETQ. The CDR3 is 15 residues long. The V and J ends lost 0 bases and 3 bases respectively, with 13 bases between them. The CDR3 DNA reads as TGCGCCAGCAGCTTGGATGGGACAACCCTCTACGAGCAGTACTTC. Translated: CASSLDGTTLYEQYF.

This chain connects TRBV5-1 to TRBJ2-7; 16 positions match TRBD2. In germline, CDR1 is SGHRS, CDR2 YFSETQ. This CDR3 has 17 amino acids. The J segment lost 1 base and the V segment lost 3 bases, leaving 4 bases of the junction unmatched. CDR3 region: CASSSGTSGRASYEQYF. CDR3 nucleotides: TGCGCCAGCAGCTCCGGGACTAGCGGGAGGGCGTCCTACGAGCAGTACTTC.

The chain carries TRBV4-3 and TRBJ1-2; D uncertain. V lost 0 bases and J lost 4, with 12 bases in between. This CDR3 has 15 residues. CDR1 and CDR2 (germline): LGHNA, YSLEER. In DNA form, the CDR3 reads TGCGCCAGCAGCCAAGACAGCTCGATTCCCTATGGCTACACCTTC. Translating gives CASSQDSSIPYGYTF.

The chain couples TRBV30 to TRBJ1-2; D perhaps matches TRBD1 (6 bases). CDR1 is GTSNPN and CDR2 is SVGIG in the germline V gene (reference sequence). The CDR3 has 13 residues. Trimming removed 4 bases at V and 11 bases at J, with 20 bases between. The CDR3 DNA is TGTGCCTGGACTACCCTTAGGACAGTCAAATACACCTTC. It is translated as CAWTTLRTVKYTF. Full variable domain (rest looked up from reference TRBV30 and TRBJ1-2): SQTIHQWPATLVQPVGSPLSLECTVEGTSNPNLYWYRQAAGRGLQLLFYSVGIGQISSEVPQNLSASRPQDRQFILSSKKLLLSDSGFYLCAWTTLRTVKYTFGSGTRLTVV.

The V gene is TRBV29-1, the J gene TRBJ1-2; 10 nucleotides match TRBD1. This CDR3 is 13 amino acids long. Germline V gene sequence: CDR1 SQVTM, CDR2 ANQGSEA. V was pared by 6 bases and J by 6 bases, with 7 bases of the junction left unmatched. The CDR3, as DNA: TGCAGCGTCCGGACAGGGGGAAGGGATGGCTACACCTTC. Amino acid sequence: CSVRTGGRDGYTF.

As concerns this clone: Given the absence of the conserved phenylalanine or tryptophan at the CDR3 end, a read error is likely. It is unclear where the CDR3 begins or ends on the DNA, so no DNA is shown, and the CDR3 is as TCRdb lists it. The chain carries TRBV9 and TRBJ2-3; the D call of TRBD2 is as the table states it, not checked on the DNA. Inclusive of both ends, the CDR3 amounts to 10 amino acids. Per germline, CDR1 SGDLS and CDR2 YYNGEE. CDR3 amino acids: CASSTTGSPR.